The source of this T cell receptor (beta chain) is a study of graft-versus-host responses after intestinal transplantation. Study context: Grafts that recipients had were multivisceral, liver-intestinal, or isolated intestinal transplants.

General study results and limits: Detected in recipient marrow were GvH clones, some of which were first observed in ileum or blood. Graft-versus-host to host-versus-graft clonal ratios in allografts were high in patients with graft-donor T cell macrochimerism.

The CDR3 length is 16 residues. Looked up from germline, CDR1 is GTSNPN and CDR2 is SVGIG (reference sequence). With 0 bases removed from V and 0 bases from J, the gap between germline ends came to 13 bases. The table came from immunoSEQ multiplex PCR; TCRdb's copy has only in-frame clones and leaves some out. The sample lists tens of thousands of clones; 91% were seen once. As for this clone: Its antigen is not identified.

Material: unstimulated CD4+ T cells sorted from spleen or lymph node cells, obtained before intestinal transplant. V is TRBV30 and J is TRBJ2-3; tentative D call: TRBD2 (5 bases). This TCR was recovered from a human donor who received an intestinal transplant. CDR3: CAWSVRASRSTDTQYF. The DNA of the CDR3 is TGTGCCTGGAGTGTACGGGCTAGCCGTAGCACAGATACGCAGTATTTT.